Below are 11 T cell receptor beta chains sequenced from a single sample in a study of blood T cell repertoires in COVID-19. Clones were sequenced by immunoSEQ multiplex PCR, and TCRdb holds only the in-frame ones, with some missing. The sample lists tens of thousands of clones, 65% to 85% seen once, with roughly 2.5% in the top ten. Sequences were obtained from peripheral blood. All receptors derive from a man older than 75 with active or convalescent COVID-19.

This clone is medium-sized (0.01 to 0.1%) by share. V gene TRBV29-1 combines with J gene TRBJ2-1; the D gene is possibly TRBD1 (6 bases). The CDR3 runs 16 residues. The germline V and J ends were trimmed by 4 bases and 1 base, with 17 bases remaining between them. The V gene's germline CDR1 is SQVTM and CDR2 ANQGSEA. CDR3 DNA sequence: TGCAGCGTTGGACCCCAGGGGCCAAGTTCCTACAATGAGCAGTTCTTC. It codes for CSVGPQGPSSYNEQFF.

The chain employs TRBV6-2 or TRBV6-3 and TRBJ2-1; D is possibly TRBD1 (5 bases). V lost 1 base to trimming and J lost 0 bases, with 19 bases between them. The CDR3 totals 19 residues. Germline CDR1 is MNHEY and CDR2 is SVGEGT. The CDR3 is CASSYFRTRRTSSYNEQFF. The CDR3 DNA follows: TGTGCCAGCAGTTACTTCCGGACACGACGGACCAGCTCCTACAATGAGCAGTTCTTC.

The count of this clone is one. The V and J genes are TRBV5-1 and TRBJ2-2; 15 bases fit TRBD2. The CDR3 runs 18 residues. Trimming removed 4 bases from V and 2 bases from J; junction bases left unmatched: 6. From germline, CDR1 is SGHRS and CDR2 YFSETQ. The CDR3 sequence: CASSRGTSGRINTGELFF. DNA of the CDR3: TGCGCCAGCAGCCGCGGGACTAGCGGGAGGATCAACACCGGGGAGCTGTTTTTT.

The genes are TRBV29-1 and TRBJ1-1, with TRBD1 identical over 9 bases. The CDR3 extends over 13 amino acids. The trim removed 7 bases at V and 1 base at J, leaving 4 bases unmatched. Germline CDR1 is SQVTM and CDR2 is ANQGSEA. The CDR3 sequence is CSAYRGRNTEAFF. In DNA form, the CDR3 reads TGCAGCGCATACAGGGGGCGGAACACTGAAGCTTTCTTT.

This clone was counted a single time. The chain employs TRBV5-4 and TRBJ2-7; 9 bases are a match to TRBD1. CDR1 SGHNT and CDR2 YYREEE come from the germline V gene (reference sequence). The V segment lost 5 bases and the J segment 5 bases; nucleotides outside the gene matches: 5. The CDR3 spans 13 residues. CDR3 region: CASRETGGHEQYF. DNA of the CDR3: TGTGCCAGCAGAGAAACAGGGGGCCACGAGCAGTACTTC.

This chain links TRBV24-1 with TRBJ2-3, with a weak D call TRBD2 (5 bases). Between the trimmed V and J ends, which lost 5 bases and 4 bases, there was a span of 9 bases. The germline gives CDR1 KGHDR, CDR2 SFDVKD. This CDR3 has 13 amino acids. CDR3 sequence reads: CATSGRNADTQYF. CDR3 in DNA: TGTGCCACCAGTGGGAGGAACGCAGATACGCAGTATTTT.

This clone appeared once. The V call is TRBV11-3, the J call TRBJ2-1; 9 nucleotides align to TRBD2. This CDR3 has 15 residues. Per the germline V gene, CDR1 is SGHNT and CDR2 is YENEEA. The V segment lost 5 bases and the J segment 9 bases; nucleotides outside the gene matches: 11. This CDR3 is CASSPSRGGQSEQFF. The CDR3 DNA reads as TGTGCCAGCAGCCCCTCGCGGGGGGGCCAGAGTGAGCAGTTCTTC. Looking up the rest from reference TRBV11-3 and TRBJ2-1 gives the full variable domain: EAGVVQSPRYKIIEKKQPVAFWCNPISGHNTLYWYLQNLGQGPELLIRYENEEAVDDSQLPKDRFSAERLKGVDSTLKIQPAELGDSAVYLCASSPSRGGQSEQFFGPGTRLTVL.

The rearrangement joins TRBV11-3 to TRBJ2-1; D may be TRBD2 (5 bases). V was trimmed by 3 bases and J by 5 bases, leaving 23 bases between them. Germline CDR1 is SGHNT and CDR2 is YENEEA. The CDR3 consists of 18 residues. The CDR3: CASSLKEAVSRFNNEQFF. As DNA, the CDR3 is TGTGCCAGCAGCTTGAAGGAGGCGGTATCTCGGTTTAACAATGAGCAGTTCTTC.

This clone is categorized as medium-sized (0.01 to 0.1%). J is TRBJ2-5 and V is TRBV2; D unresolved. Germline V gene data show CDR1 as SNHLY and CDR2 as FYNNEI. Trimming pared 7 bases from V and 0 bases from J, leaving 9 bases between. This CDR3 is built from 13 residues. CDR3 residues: CASNGAYQETQYF. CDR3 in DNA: TGTGCCAGCAACGGTGCCTACCAAGAGACCCAGTACTTC.

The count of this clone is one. The CDR3 sequence: CASGKGARQPQHF. The CDR3 bases are TGTGCTAGTGGGAAGGGGGCACGGCAGCCCCAGCATTTT. The chain has TRBV12-5 and TRBJ1-5; 7 bases match TRBD1. Germline CDR1 reads LGHNT; CDR2 reads FRNRAP. CDR3 length: 13 residues. V was clipped by 6 bases and J by 7 bases; unmatched bases: 6.

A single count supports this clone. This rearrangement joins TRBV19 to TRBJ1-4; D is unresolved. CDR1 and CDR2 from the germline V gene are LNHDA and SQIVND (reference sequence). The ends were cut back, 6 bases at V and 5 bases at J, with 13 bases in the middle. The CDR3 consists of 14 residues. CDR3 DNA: TGTGCCAGTAGCGACAAGGTTACGAATGAAAAACTGTTTTTT. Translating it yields CASSDKVTNEKLFF.